The entry that follows covers one TCR beta chain sequence. These data come from a study of blood T cell repertoires in COVID-19. Study-level background: Samples taken during acute and convalescent COVID-19 were collected in the United States, Italy and Spain. The cDNA or gDNA used as material had been derived from T cells, B-cell-depleted T cells, or PBMCs.

Authors' processing steps: Reference gene primer amplification gave nucleated cell count estimates. Data came from immunoSEQ multiplex PCR; TCRdb stores just in-frame clones and leaves some out. V and J calls and clone size are given by that table; D and trimming were obtained from the DNA. The data show tens of thousands of clones, about nine tenths seen once. The sequenced sample consisted of peripheral blood. This receptor was identified in a male donor with acute or convalescent COVID-19.

CDR3 DNA: TGTGCCAGCAGACTGACAGGGTCGAACCCTTCACCCCTCCACTTT. Translated, it gives CASRLTGSNPSPLHF. The gene calls are TRBV27 and TRBJ1-6; 7 positions agree with TRBD1. The CDR3 covers 15 residues. Per the germline V gene, CDR1 is MNHEY and CDR2 is SMNVEV (reference sequence). V shed 6 bases and J 9 bases; nucleotides not matched to a gene: 11.